A selection of T cell receptor beta chains follows, all from one sample in a study of blood T cell repertoires in COVID-19. Repertoires were generated with immunoSEQ multiplex PCR, while TCRdb's copy carries only in-frame clones and drops some. Altogether around 160,000 clones are present, roughly 89% being singletons, with the ten largest covering 10%. Material for sequencing was peripheral blood. These receptors were collected from a woman in her sixties or seventies with COVID-19, enrolled during active disease. Each CDR3 is given with its conserved first and last residue. A D gene is named only where the DNA matches it firmly. Rows give clone size only sometimes, using once, few, many, or a class for an expanded clone.

>-|15|TRBJ1-2|-|TRBV28
CASRSLAGGLYGYTF
TGTGCCAGCAGATCACTGGCGGGGGGGCTTTATGGCTACACCTTC
>-|15|TRBJ1-4|-|TRBV28
CASSSHKGSGEKLFF
TGTGCCAGCAGTTCTCATAAGGGGTCTGGGGAAAAACTGTTTTTT
>-|14|TRBJ2-3|-|TRBV7-6
CASSLGSGADTQYF
TGTGCCAGCAGCTTAGGTTCAGGGGCAGATACGCAGTATTTT
>-|15|TRBJ1-3|few|TRBV28
CASRGLASSGNTIYF
TGTGCCAGCCGTGGGTTAGCATCGTCCGGAAACACCATATATTTT
>-|14|TRBJ1-2|-|TRBV2
CASSYRVGAYGYTF
TGTGCCAGCAGTTACAGGGTTGGGGCCTATGGCTACACCTTC
>TRBD2|15|TRBJ2-1|-|TRBV3-1/TRBV3-2
CASSRSGGASDEQFF
TGTGCCAGCAGCCGTAGCGGGGGGGCCTCGGATGAGCAGTTCTTC
>-|15|TRBJ2-7|-|TRBV27
CASSTLGGIPYEQYF
TGTGCCAGCAGCACCCTTGGCGGGATCCCCTACGAGCAGTACTTC
>TRBD1|14|TRBJ1-2|-|TRBV3-1/TRBV3-2
CASSQGQGWYGYTF
TGTGCCAGCAGCCAAGGACAGGGTTGGTATGGCTACACCTTC
>-|15|TRBJ2-4|once|TRBV2
CASTKTVLAKNIQYF
TGTGCCAGCACCAAGACAGTTTTAGCCAAAAACATTCAGTACTTC
>-|15|TRBJ2-5|-|TRBV18
CASSPPGASGETQYF
TGTGCCAGCTCACCCCCCGGCGCATCAGGAGAGACCCAGTACTTC
>-|13|TRBJ2-3|once|TRBV2
CASIRLGGDTQYF
TGTGCCAGCATTCGCCTCGGGGGAGATACGCAGTATTTT
>-|14|TRBJ1-1|-|TRBV5-6
CASSFGVDGTEAFF
TGTGCCAGCAGCTTCGGGGTCGACGGCACTGAAGCTTTCTTT